Sequencing of this T cell receptor beta chain was carried out in a study of cytomegalovirus exposure and HLA in healthy donors (dated by TCRdb to between 2016 and 2019). For the study in its entirety: An earlier analysis of 587 of the donors reported approximately 300 Gb of sequence data and about 120 million unique TCR beta sequences obtained from 150 million to 200 million T cells. Among the roughly 400 genotyped donors, approximately 77% belonged to the genetic ancestry cluster associated with self-reported Caucasian donors. In a later analysis, previously published TCR beta repertoires from several hundred donors were re-analyzed and high-resolution HLA genotyping was added so that TCR occurrence patterns could be studied. A later genetic analysis used genome-wide SNP genotypes for about 65% of the roughly 670 donors, treating that subset as a discovery cohort. The study combined high-throughput TCR immunosequencing, statistical association of individual TCRs with disease status, and machine learning to predict cytomegalovirus infection status. The study was designed to test whether signatures of past pathogen exposure could be identified by cataloging public T cell receptors. Typing coverage varied by locus: 629-630 donors for A, B, C, DRB1 and DQB1; roughly 500 for DQA1; around 610 for DPA1; under 490 for DPB1. Because of strong linkage in the cohort, four to six DR-DQ haplotypes were treated as single units for association and clustering. Across around 400 genotyped donors of the cohort, an average of about 220,000 unique TCR beta nucleotide sequences per donor were sequenced, and 15% to 20% of those sequences were non-productive. Class I and class II HLA loci were covered by the typing at four-digit resolution. All discovery cohort repertoires had been generated on a single sequencing platform. An earlier analysis of roughly 580 of the donors used high-throughput TCR beta sequencing to judge whether each TCR beta V gene segment behaved as functional or pseudogenic. The study profiled the T cell repertoires of about 720 subjects by immunosequencing and related them to cytomegalovirus serostatus. About 300 gigabases of sequencing data and approximately 84 million unique TCR sequences were included in an early release covering several hundred HLA-typed donors. Rather than using new phenotypic data, the later analysis identified candidate immune exposures from TCR beta sequences and from how often those sequences occurred across donors. A separate validation cohort of roughly 130 different subjects was used in addition to the 666-subject first cohort. Donor age, sex, ethnicity and CMV serostatus were compiled alongside the repertoire data. Study-wide conclusions, independent of this receptor: In this cohort, only TCR beta chains were sequenced, and detectable features were limited by the absence of alpha or paired-chain data. In a later analysis, TCR association rates were found to vary across HLA loci, with the most associated TCRs seen for DRB1 alleles and the fewest for HLA-C alleles. A further reported finding was that TCR beta sequences accurately predicted the HLA-A and HLA-B alleles for most subjects in the first cohort. The authors suggested that the approach could potentially be extended to other disease states and immunological phenotypes. In both the original and validation cohorts, the classifier was reported to diagnose cytomegalovirus status with high specificity and sensitivity. Most TCR sequences were seen in very few donors, while some public TCRs were found in many individuals. In a later genetic analysis, a missense DCLRE1C variant was associated with V-gene and J-gene trimming of TCR beta chains, and the association was replicated in an independent cohort. The study gave a list of some 150 TCR beta chains associated with cytomegalovirus. Because counts were too low, more than 15 rarely observed V segments, including chromosome 9 orphons, were excluded from the earlier analysis of 587 of the donors. When HLA alleles, especially DR and DQ, strongly co-occurred, TCR associations were difficult to assign to individual alleles. For the cohort, immune exposure information was limited to CMV serostatus. In a later analysis, most CMV-associated TCR beta chains were found to appear HLA-restricted, with HLA associations seemingly driven largely by CMV exposure. A later analysis reported that several top co-occurrence clusters appeared linked to parvovirus B19, influenza, CMV and Epstein-Barr virus. Sequencing depth was assumed to be roughly uniform across donors in the presence/absence analyses, though that assumption may not hold. Compared with equally common non-associated chains, HLA-associated TCR beta chains in a later analysis were more clonally expanded and had lower generation probabilities. At a false discovery rate of 0.05, a later analysis linked under 20,000 TCR beta sequences to specific HLA alleles. Because HLA typing was missing for some donors at each locus, association tests included only the typed subset. A cluster of highly shared sequence variants was judged likely to represent a technical artifact of the sequencing pipeline. Three of the identified cytomegalovirus-associated TCR beta chains were confirmed in vitro to be specific for cytomegalovirus antigens. According to a later genetic analysis, donors in an Asian-associated ancestry cluster had fewer N-insertions in productive TCRs than the approximately 630-donor mean. Some IMGT-functional V segments, including TRBV6-2 and TRBV6-3, could not be told apart with the 87-base-pair reads, so those segments were excluded. Linkage disequilibrium might explain the correlated functional status among segregating V segments, but an unknown experimental factor could not be ruled out. An earlier analysis of roughly 570 of the donors showed that most TCR beta V segments appeared in productive rearrangements either about 90% or about 30% of the time, which broadly matched IMGT annotations.

The cohort comprised some 700 healthy bone marrow donors. Cohort members were all nominally healthy when sampled, although unrecorded immune exposures were likely present. The donor tested CMV seropositive and was one of the 289 seropositive cohort members. A peripheral blood sample was provided by each donor, and peripheral blood mononuclear cells were used for TCR beta sequencing. Genomic DNA extraction from the blood cell samples was performed with the Qiagen DNeasy Blood Extraction Kit. Relative to germline, V is 4 bases shorter and J is 6 bases shorter, with 13 bases between their ends. CDR1 and CDR2 are drawn from the germline V gene (reference sequence): SEHNR, FQNEAQ. Reading from cysteine to phenylalanine, the CDR3 counts 13 amino acids. The kept DNA is CDR3 alone, 39 bases in frame from the first base. The library was prepared using the immunoSEQ multiplex PCR assay. The multiplex PCR relied on a mix of 60 forward primers for TCR Vbeta segments and 13 reverse primers for TCR Jbeta segments. A multiplex PCR assay on genomic DNA amplified the CDR3 region of rearranged TCR beta genes. The amplified TCR beta libraries were sequenced on the Illumina HiSeq System as 87-base-pair reads. The original methods were these. A later analysis tallied tens of millions of unique TCR beta chains across the 666 repertoires, and some 10 million of those chains were shared by two or more donors. Raw reads were error-corrected and collapsed into unique sequences by a nearest-neighbor algorithm in which closely related sequences were merged to remove PCR and sequencing errors. Alignment of CDR3 sequences to IMGT reference sequences was used to assign V, D and J gene segments. For a sequence to be retained, a match of at least six nucleotides was required to both a V gene segment and a J gene segment. Rearrangements were called productive when the CDR3 lacked stop codons and stayed in frame with V and J; all others were non-productive. CDR3 was defined according to IMGT convention as the region running from the second conserved V-encoded cysteine to the conserved J-encoded phenylalanine. The earlier analysis of about 530 of the donors excluded any sequence lacking an unambiguous match to a single V gene segment. An earlier analysis of some 500 of the donors classified V segments as functional when productive rearrangements were above 56.7% and as segregating when the standard deviation between donors was above 5%. To diagnose cytomegalovirus status from the catalog of TCR beta chain sequences, a statistical classification framework was built. V and J gene assignment, in a later analysis, came from comparing TCR nucleotide sequences with IMGT/GENE-DB human TR gene sequences. A later analysis assigned CDR3 sequences and most-parsimonious VDJ recombination scenarios with the TCRdist pipeline. In a later analysis, every TCR beta chain was defined by the combination of its CDR3 amino acid sequence and its V-gene family, and reads without a unique V-gene family were dropped. In a later analysis, around 650 highly shared, low-generation-probability nucleotide sequences were removed to address suspected cross-contamination and a sequencing artifact. For each public chain, a later analysis derived a clonal expansion index from normalized ranks of inferred template counts within each repertoire. Generation probabilities in a later analysis came from a VDJ recombination model fitted to out-of-frame rearrangements, and those results were checked against IGoR. In a later analysis, TCR-TCR, TCR-HLA and TCR-CMV co-occurrence was scored with hypergeometric tests, and a repertoire-size bias correction was applied to TCR pairs. False discovery rates were estimated in a later analysis by permuting HLA or CMV assignments 20 times. A later analysis grouped co-occurring TCRs with DBSCAN, adding TCRdist sequence similarity when clustering within HLA-allele-positive subsets. For co-occurrence clustering, repertoires with fewer than 30,000 or more than 120,000 public chains were excluded, along with five repertoires with anomalous nucleotide sharing. TCRdb re-hosts the immuneACCESS table, in-frame sequences only. Its copies lack some clones; in the studies checked, an unresolved V gene accounts for under half of them, and the cause for the rest is not known. The DNA gave D and trimming, while V, J and clone size come from that table. For this sample the table gives about 130,000 clones, of which around four fifths were detected only once. 2% to 2.5% of the sample belongs to the ten largest clones.

This clone was picked up a small number of times. Its antigen has not been determined. Nothing much larger sits one base from this clone, and base qualities are not available. This sequence was found in a woman aged 40 to 50 in good health and CMV-seropositive. The chain uses TRBV7-9 and TRBJ2-7; perhaps TRBD2 is the D gene, with 6 bases matching. The sequencing sample was made of PBMCs. The CDR3: CASSSRDSSEQYF. In nucleotide form, the sequence is TGTGCCAGCAGCTCAAGGGACTCCAGCGAGCAGTACTTC.